One and the same sample provided the 22 T cell receptor beta chains below, sequenced in a study of shared clonotypes between healthy human individuals. TCRdb keeps only in-frame clones here, not all; method: immunoSEQ multiplex PCR. The table lists about 2.2 million clones, approximately 92% of them singletons, with about 1.7% in the top ten. The naive CD8 fraction comprised CD45RO-negative cells positively selected for CCR7 and excluded terminally differentiated effector memory CD45RA+ cells. The specimen was naive CD8+ T cells from PBMCs. Every receptor here comes from a man aged 18 to 29 in good health. Some clones in this sample may be carry-over from other donors' samples.

The chain combines TRBV15 with TRBJ1-2; a possible D gene is TRBD1 (5 bases). Looked up from germline, CDR1 is LNHNV and CDR2 is YYDKDF (reference sequence). V was cut by 2 bases and J by 6 bases, with 10 bases left in between. The CDR3 totals 13 residues. This chain's CDR3 is CATSRTDRDGYTF. The CDR3, as DNA: TGTGCCACCAGCAGAACCGACAGAGATGGCTACACCTTC.

The chain recombines TRBV7-9 with TRBJ2-7; D gene ambiguous. The germline V gene has CDR1 SEHNR and CDR2 FQNEAQ (reference sequence). The CDR3 has 15 residues. The V end lost 5 bases, the J end lost 0 bases, and 14 bases lay between the germline ends. CDR3 sequence: CASSLGPISSYEQYF. In DNA form, the CDR3 reads TGTGCCAGCAGCCTAGGGCCGATAAGCTCCTACGAGCAGTACTTC.

The chain has TRBV4-1 and TRBJ1-5; TRBD1 aligns across 8 bases. Germline CDR1 MGHRA, CDR2 YSYEKL. With V trimmed by 4 bases and J by 1 base, 6 bases remained unmatched. CDR3 length: 16 residues. CDR3 DNA: TGCGCCAGCAGCCCCCGACAGGGGTCGAGCAATCAGCCCCAGCATTTT. Amino acids: CASSPRQGSSNQPQHF.

This clone was seen a single time. V is TRBV28 and J is TRBJ2-2; TRBD2 aligns across 13 bases. CDR1 MDHEN and CDR2 SYDVKM come from the germline V gene. Trimming at V came to 4 bases and at J to 6 bases, leaving 17 bases not matched to a gene. CDR3 length: 20 amino acids. This CDR3 is CASSSGLAGPSRGSAGELFF. The CDR3 region has the DNA TGTGCCAGCAGTTCGGGACTAGCGGGACCCTCAAGGGGCTCCGCCGGGGAGCTGTTTTTT.

In regard to this clone: The sample contains more than one DNA sequence encoding this CDR3. The J gene is TRBJ2-5, the V gene TRBV7-9; D possibly corresponds to TRBD1 (5 bases). The germline V gene has CDR1 SEHNR and CDR2 FQNEAQ (reference sequence). Trimming removed 4 bases at V and 2 bases at J, with 8 bases between. CDR3 size: 13 residues. As DNA, the CDR3 is TGTGCCAGCAGCTCCCCAGGGCAAGAGACCCAGTACTTC. It is translated as CASSSPGQETQYF. The full variable domain, rest sourced from reference TRBV7-9 and TRBJ2-5, is DTGVSQNPRHKITKRGQNVTFRCDPISEHNRLYWYRQTLGQGPEFLTYFQNEAQLEKSRLLSDRFSAERPKGSFSTLEIQRTEQGDSAMYLCASSSPGQETQYFGPGTRLLVL.

The chain couples TRBV10-3 to TRBJ1-1; a weak D match, TRBD1 (5 bases). CDR1 and CDR2 (germline): ENHRY, SYGVKD. This CDR3 has 16 amino acids. V was pared by 4 bases and J by 6 bases, with 21 bases between. CDR3 loop: CAISGDLGEGRPEAFF. The CDR3 DNA reads as TGTGCCATCAGTGGCGACCTCGGTGAGGGGAGGCCTGAAGCTTTCTTT.

The chain carries TRBV5-1 and TRBJ2-1; TRBD2 matches at 13 bases. The CDR3 loop spans 15 amino acids. After removal of 4 bases from V and 9 bases from J, the junction contained 7 bases not matched to a gene. CDR1 SGHRS and CDR2 YFSETQ come from the germline V gene. The CDR3 loop is CASSRTSGRVIEQFF. The CDR3 nucleotides read TGCGCCAGCAGCCGGACTAGCGGGAGAGTTATTGAGCAGTTCTTC.

The chain employs TRBV5-4 and TRBJ1-1; D remains ambiguous. This CDR3 spans 14 amino acids. The V gene lost 9 bases and the J gene lost 1 base, with 16 bases spanning the gap. The V gene's germline CDR1 is SGHNT and CDR2 YYREEE (reference sequence). The CDR3 loop is CAIPSGLANTEAFF. The CDR3 nucleotides read TGTGCCATCCCTTCCGGGTTAGCGAACACTGAAGCTTTCTTT.

The chain employs TRBV27 and TRBJ2-2; 8 bases are a match to TRBD1. V was pared by 6 bases and J by 6 bases, with 9 bases of the junction left unmatched. CDR1 is MNHEY, CDR2 SMNVEV, per germline (reference sequence). The CDR3 runs to 15 residues. Written as DNA, the CDR3 is TGTGCCAGCAGCCCTGGACAGGGAAGCGCCGGGGAGCTGTTTTTT. Protein sequence: CASSPGQGSAGELFF.

V and J are TRBV28 and TRBJ1-5; a weak D match, TRBD1 (6 bases). CDR3 size: 15 residues. CDR1 MDHEN and CDR2 SYDVKM come from the germline V gene. Trimming pared 2 bases from V and 3 bases from J, leaving 11 bases between. CDR3 bases: TGTGCCAGCAGTTTACACAGGGTGGTCAATCAGCCCCAGCATTTT. Residues: CASSLHRVVNQPQHF.

Details on this clone: Distinct nucleotide sequences in the sample also encode this CDR3. The V gene is TRBV11-2, the J gene TRBJ2-1, with D possibly being TRBD2 (6 bases). CDR3 length: 14 amino acids. Germline CDR1 is SGHAT and CDR2 is FQNNGV. The germline V and J ends were trimmed by 1 base and 2 bases, with 6 bases remaining between them. In nucleotides, the CDR3 is TGTGCCAGCAGCTTAGCGGGAGCCTACAATGAGCAGTTCTTC. This codes for CASSLAGAYNEQFF.

The gene calls are TRBV11-3 and TRBJ2-7, with TRBD2 identical over 10 bases. The CDR3 is 15 residues long. V lost 5 bases to trimming and J lost 3 bases; unmatched junction nucleotides: 7. The V gene's germline CDR1 is SGHNT and CDR2 YENEEA. As DNA, the CDR3 is TGTGCCAGCAGCCCCGGACTAGCGGCTTTCTACGAGCAGTACTTC. Translated, it gives CASSPGLAAFYEQYF.

The chain combines TRBV7-3 with TRBJ2-7; 10 nucleotides agree with TRBD1. The CDR3 runs to 15 residues. The ends lost 5 bases at V and 2 bases at J; junction bases unmatched: 6. From germline, CDR1 is SGHTA and CDR2 FQGTGA. The CDR3, as DNA: TGTGCCAGCAGCGTTCGACAGGGGGCGACCTACGAGCAGTACTTC. Amino acid sequence: CASSVRQGATYEQYF. Based on the CDR3 plus reference TRBV7-3 and TRBJ2-7, the full variable domain is GAGVSQTPSNKVTEKGKYVELRCDPISGHTALYWYRQSLGQGPEFLIYFQGTGAADDSGLPNDRFFAVRPEGSVSTLKIQRTERGDSAVYLCASSVRQGATYEQYFGPGTRLTVT.

The J gene is TRBJ1-5, the V gene TRBV21-1. TRBV21-1 is listed as a pseudogene. The CDR3 length is 17 residues. CDR3 region: CASSLLSGLTLNQPQHF. DNA of the CDR3: TGTGCCAGCAGCCTCTTATCGGGGCTGACATTAAATCAGCCCCAGCATTTT.

The gene calls are TRBV7-9 and TRBJ1-2; D perhaps matches TRBD1 (6 bases). This CDR3 contains 13 residues. Germline V gives CDR1 SEHNR, CDR2 FQNEAQ (reference sequence). V was clipped by 7 bases and J by 4 bases, with 13 bases between them. DNA of the CDR3: TGTGCCAGCAACGATGGAGGGGGCTATGGCTACACCTTC. It yields the protein CASNDGGGYGYTF.

The J gene is TRBJ1-3, the V gene TRBV9; D ambiguous. The V and J ends lost 0 bases and 4 bases respectively, with 11 bases between them. Germline V gene lookup returns CDR1 SGDLS and CDR2 YYNGEE. This CDR3 spans 15 amino acids. The CDR3: CASSVDPLPGNTIYF. The DNA for the CDR3 is TGTGCCAGCAGCGTAGACCCCCTCCCAGGAAACACCATATATTTT.

The chain is built from TRBV19 and TRBJ2-5, with D possibly being TRBD1 (7 bases). V gave up 1 base and J gave up 3 bases, with 12 bases separating them. The CDR3 covers 15 residues. Per the germline V gene, CDR1 is LNHDA and CDR2 is SQIVND (reference sequence). CDR3 amino acids: CASSIAGRGEETQYF. The CDR3 nucleotides are TGTGCCAGTAGTATAGCAGGCAGGGGGGAAGAGACCCAGTACTTC.

J is TRBJ1-3 and V is TRBV14; maybe TRBD1 (6 bases). Germline CDR1 and CDR2: SGHDN and FVKESK. CDR3 size: 16 residues. The V end lost 3 bases, the J end lost 0 bases, and 12 bases lay between the germline ends. The CDR3 coding sequence is TGTGCCAGCAGCCACCTCAGGGGACACTCTGGAAACACCATATATTTT. Translation: CASSHLRGHSGNTIYF.

This clone is a singleton in its sample. The V and J genes are TRBV6-1 and TRBJ2-1; 8 nucleotides align to TRBD2. The CDR3 runs to 13 residues. Germline V CDR1 and CDR2: MNHNS, SASEGT. With V trimmed by 10 bases and J by 8 bases, 10 bases remained unmatched. CDR3 DNA: TGTGCCACTCCGGGACTAGTATTCCATGAGCAGTTCTTC. Its translation: CATPGLVFHEQFF.

The V call is TRBV10-3, the J call TRBJ1-2; 12 bases map to TRBD1. Trimming removed 3 bases from V and 6 bases from J; junction bases left unmatched: 5. The germline gives CDR1 ENHRY, CDR2 SYGVKD. The CDR3 covers 15 residues. The CDR3 DNA reads as TGTGCCATCAGTGACTCCGGGACAGGGGGCGATGGCTACACCTTC. It specifies CAISDSGTGGDGYTF.

For this clone: A junction boundary mismatches the germline segment, possibly from a read error. This chain connects TRBV6-1 to TRBJ2-7; 9 nucleotides agree with TRBD1. Germline lookup yields CDR1 MNHNS and CDR2 SASEGT. The CDR3 runs to 15 residues. This chain's CDR3 is CASSEGQGSIYEQYF. CDR3 nucleotide sequence: TGTGCCAGCAGCGAAGGACAGGGGTCTATATACGAGCAGTACTTC.

The gene calls are TRBV2 and TRBJ2-3; 7 nucleotides agree with TRBD2. The V gene end was trimmed by 3 bases and the J gene end by 0 bases; junction bases not matched to a gene: 3. This CDR3 has 15 residues. The germline V gene has CDR1 SNHLY and CDR2 FYNNEI. The CDR3 coding sequence is TGTGCCAGCAGTGAGGGACTATTGAGCACAGATACGCAGTATTTT. This sequence encodes CASSEGLLSTDTQYF.